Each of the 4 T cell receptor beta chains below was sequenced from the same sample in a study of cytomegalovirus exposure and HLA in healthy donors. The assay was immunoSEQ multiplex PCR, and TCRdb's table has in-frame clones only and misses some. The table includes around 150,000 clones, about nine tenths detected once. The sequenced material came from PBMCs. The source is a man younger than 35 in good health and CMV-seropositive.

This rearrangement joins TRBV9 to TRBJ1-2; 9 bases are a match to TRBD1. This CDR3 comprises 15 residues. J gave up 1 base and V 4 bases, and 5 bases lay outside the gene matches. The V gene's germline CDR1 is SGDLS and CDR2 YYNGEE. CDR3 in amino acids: CASSTWTGVNYGYTF. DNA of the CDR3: TGTGCCAGCAGCACCTGGACAGGGGTTAACTATGGCTACACCTTC. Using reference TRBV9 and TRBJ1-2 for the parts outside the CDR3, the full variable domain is DSGVTQTPKHLITATGQRVTLRCSPRSGDLSVYWYQQSLDQGLQFLIQYYNGEERAKGNILERFSAQQFPDLHSELNLSSLELGDSALYFCASSTWTGVNYGYTFGSGTRLTVV.

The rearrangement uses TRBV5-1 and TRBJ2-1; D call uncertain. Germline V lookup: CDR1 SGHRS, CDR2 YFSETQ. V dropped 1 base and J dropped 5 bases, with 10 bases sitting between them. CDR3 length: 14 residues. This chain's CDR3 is CASSLPSYHNEQFF. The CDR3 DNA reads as TGCGCCAGCAGCTTGCCATCCTACCACAATGAGCAGTTCTTC.

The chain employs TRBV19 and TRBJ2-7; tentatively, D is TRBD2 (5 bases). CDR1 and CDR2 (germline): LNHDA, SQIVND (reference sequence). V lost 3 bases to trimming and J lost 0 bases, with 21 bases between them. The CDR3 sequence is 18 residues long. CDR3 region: CASSIEGGRAASSYEQYF. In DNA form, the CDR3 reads TGTGCCAGTAGTATCGAGGGCGGAAGAGCGGCCAGCTCCTACGAGCAGTACTTC.

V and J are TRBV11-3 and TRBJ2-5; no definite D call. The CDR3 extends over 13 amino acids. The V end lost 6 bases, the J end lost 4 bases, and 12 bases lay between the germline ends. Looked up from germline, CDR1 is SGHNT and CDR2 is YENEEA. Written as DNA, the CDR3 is TGTGCCAGCAGTTTCCGGGTGGGAGAGACCCAGTACTTC. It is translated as CASSFRVGETQYF.